This TCR beta chain was observed in a study of T cells in pancreatic ductal adenocarcinoma. Study-wide findings and caveats: The resected pancreatic cancer cohort was biased toward the minority with early-stage disease.

This clone was recorded only once. As yet, its antigen is unknown. Surgery without prior neoadjuvant therapy was the treatment of the selected pancreatic ductal adenocarcinoma patients. Only in-frame clones appear in the TCRdb table, and some are missing; sequencing was by immunoSEQ multiplex PCR. This sample has approximately 16,000 clones; about 90% occur once, and the top ten carry about 15%. This TCR came from a human donor with pancreatic ductal adenocarcinoma. Sequenced sample: PBMCs.

CDR3 coding DNA: TGTGCCAGTACAGGCAGGGTTTCCAGTGGCAATCAGCCCCAGCATTTT. As protein: CASTGRVSSGNQPQHF. The chain recombines TRBV19 with TRBJ1-5; tentatively, D is TRBD1 (5 bases). The V gene lost 7 bases and the J gene lost 2 bases, with 18 bases spanning the gap. Germline CDR1 reads LNHDA; CDR2 reads SQIVND (reference sequence). This CDR3 is 16 amino acids long.